A single sample is the source of the 31 T cell receptor beta chains below, sequenced in a study of blood T cell repertoires in COVID-19. Repertoires were generated with immunoSEQ multiplex PCR, while TCRdb's copy carries only in-frame clones and drops some. This table has more than 150,000 clones, about 87% appearing once. Sequences were obtained from peripheral blood. All receptors come from a man aged 55 to 70 with COVID-19, enrolled during active disease.

A single count supports this clone. This CDR3 is CASSKGTGETGELFF. In DNA, the CDR3 is TGTGCCAGCAGCAAAGGGACAGGGGAGACCGGGGAGCTGTTTTTT. The chain has TRBV7-6 and TRBJ2-2, with TRBD1 matching over 10 bases. This CDR3 is built from 15 residues. The germline V gene encodes CDR1 SGHVS and CDR2 FNYEAQ. V trimming: 5 bases; J trimming: 5 bases; junction bases outside the gene matches: 5.

This chain connects TRBV19 to TRBJ1-2, with D unclear. Germline assignment: CDR1 LNHDA and CDR2 SQIVND (reference sequence). This CDR3 contains 13 residues. V was shortened by 3 bases and J by 3 bases, with 8 bases between the two germline ends. Here the CDR3 reads CASSIQQHYGYTF. The DNA for the CDR3 is TGTGCCAGTAGTATCCAACAGCACTATGGCTACACCTTC. Full variable domain (missing parts from reference TRBV19 and TRBJ1-2): DGGITQSPKYLFRKEGQNVTLSCEQNLNHDAMYWYRQDPGQGLRLIYYSQIVNDFQKGDIAEGYSVSREKKESFPLTVTSAQKNPTAFYLCASSIQQHYGYTFGSGTRLTVV.

This chain uses TRBV30 with TRBJ1-1; 8 nucleotides align to TRBD1. Trimming at V came to 1 base and at J to 7 bases, leaving 5 bases not matched to a gene. Germline V gene data show CDR1 as GTSNPN and CDR2 as SVGIG (reference sequence). The CDR3 runs 13 residues. The CDR3 DNA is TGTGCCTGGAGTGCCCAGGGGACAGGTGAAGCTTTCTTT. Its protein product is CAWSAQGTGEAFF. The complete variable domain, with remaining parts taken from reference TRBV30 and TRBJ1-1, reads SQTIHQWPATLVQPVGSPLSLECTVEGTSNPNLYWYRQAAGRGLQLLFYSVGIGQISSEVPQNLSASRPQDRQFILSSKKLLLSDSGFYLCAWSAQGTGEAFFGQGTRLTVV.

The CDR3 nucleotides read TGCGCCAGCAGTGAGTGGAGCGGGAGGATCAATGAGCAGTTCTTC. This sequence encodes CASSEWSGRINEQFF. The J gene is TRBJ2-1, the V gene TRBV10-2; 9 bases align to TRBD2. The CDR3 is 15 amino acids. Germline V gene sequence: CDR1 WSHSY, CDR2 SAAADI. J gave up 6 bases and V 1 base, and 4 bases lay outside the gene matches.

This chain links TRBV3-1 (or the pseudogene TRBV3-2) with TRBJ1-4; perhaps TRBD1 as D (6 bases). The V gene's germline CDR1 is LGHDT and CDR2 YNNKEL (reference sequence). Trimming shortened V by 5 bases and J by 8 bases, and 12 bases separated the two germline ends. The CDR3 sequence is 13 residues long. CDR3 in DNA: TGTGCCAGCAGCGGGGGCGCGGTCGAAAAACTGTTTTTT. Its translation: CASSGGAVEKLFF.

The chain has TRBV2 and TRBJ1-2, with D possibly being TRBD1 (5 bases). The CDR3 is 11 residues long. CDR1 SNHLY and CDR2 FYNNEI come from the germline V gene. The V gene lost 4 bases and the J gene lost 7 bases, with 7 bases spanning the gap. CDR3 DNA sequence: TGTGCCAGCAGTGTTGACAGTGGCTACACCTTC. It yields the protein CASSVDSGYTF.

The V gene is TRBV9, the J gene TRBJ2-5, with D tentatively TRBD2 (5 bases). This CDR3 region has 15 residues. Between the trimmed V and J ends, which lost 4 bases and 7 bases, there was a span of 20 bases. Per germline, CDR1 SGDLS and CDR2 YYNGEE. This CDR3 reads CASSPRTGKSGTQYF. The CDR3 DNA reads TGTGCCAGCAGCCCCCGGACGGGCAAGAGCGGGACCCAGTACTTC. The entire variable domain, with the rest obtained from reference TRBV9 and TRBJ2-5, is as follows: DSGVTQTPKHLITATGQRVTLRCSPRSGDLSVYWYQQSLDQGLQFLIQYYNGEERAKGNILERFSAQQFPDLHSELNLSSLELGDSALYFCASSPRTGKSGTQYFGPGTRLLVL.

This clone came up once. The chain has TRBV14 and TRBJ1-6, with no clear D. The V gene's germline CDR1 is SGHDN and CDR2 FVKESK. The V and J ends lost 2 bases and 3 bases respectively, with 14 bases between them. The CDR3 is 17 residues long. The CDR3 DNA follows: TGTGCCAGCAGCCAAAGAACCAGGTCAGGCTATAATTCACCCCTCCACTTT. The encoded protein is CASSQRTRSGYNSPLHF.

This clone was seen only a few times. The chain is built from TRBV18 and TRBJ1-5; D is ambiguous. The germline V gene encodes CDR1 KGHSH and CDR2 LQKENI. V lost 3 bases and J lost 3, with 9 bases in between. The CDR3 totals 14 residues. As DNA, the CDR3 is TGTGCCAGCTCACCCGACGGAGACAATCAGCCCCAGCATTTT. This codes for CASSPDGDNQPQHF.

The chain uses TRBV4-3 and TRBJ2-2; 7 positions agree with TRBD2. V was clipped by 0 bases and J by 5 bases; unmatched bases: 6. Germline V CDR1 and CDR2: LGHNA, YSLEER. The CDR3 runs to 16 residues. The CDR3 spells CASSQDLTAGTGELFF. In DNA, the CDR3 is TGCGCCAGCAGCCAAGATTTGACAGCGGGGACCGGGGAGCTGTTTTTT.

This clone was counted once. V gene TRBV7-9 combines with J gene TRBJ1-3; the match to TRBD1 covers 10 bases. There are 16 residues in the CDR3. CDR1 is SEHNR and CDR2 is FQNEAQ in the germline V gene (reference sequence). V gave up 5 bases and J gave up 9 bases; unmatched junction bases: 13. In nucleotides, the CDR3 is TGTGCCAGCAGCATGGGACAGGGGTCTTCTGGAGGCACCATATATTTT. Its translation: CASSMGQGSSGGTIYF.

This chain connects TRBV4-1 to TRBJ1-5; unclear D gene. The CDR3 runs to 17 residues. Trimming pared 0 bases from V and 0 bases from J, leaving 12 bases between. Germline V gene sequence: CDR1 MGHRA, CDR2 YSYEKL. As DNA, the CDR3 is TGCGCCAGCAGCCAAGATTTGGTCGGGGTTAGCAATCAGCCCCAGCATTTT. This sequence encodes CASSQDLVGVSNQPQHF.

The chain couples TRBV28 to TRBJ2-2; tentatively, D is TRBD2 (5 bases). This CDR3 region has 15 residues. V lost 6 bases and J 6 bases, leaving 17 bases between the germline ends. Germline CDR1 MDHEN, CDR2 SYDVKM. The CDR3 bases are TGTGCCAGCAGACCTAGGGATGCGGGCGCCGGGGAGCTGTTTTTT. Translation: CASRPRDAGAGELFF.

Points on this clone: The junction departs from germline at one end; a sequencing error may be responsible. Other DNA sequences in the same sample also yield this CDR3. The chain is built from TRBV15 and TRBJ2-5; possible D gene TRBD2, 5 bases. The V gene's germline CDR1 is LNHNV and CDR2 YYDKDF (reference sequence). There are 14 residues in the CDR3. DNA for the CDR3: TGCGCCACCAGCAGCAAGGACCGCGGGGAGACCCAGTACTTC. This encodes CATSSKDRGETQYF.

This rearrangement joins TRBV5-5 to TRBJ1-6; tentatively, D is TRBD1 (6 bases). Germline CDR1 and CDR2: SGHKS and YYEKEE (reference sequence). This CDR3 has 16 residues. The V end lost 0 bases, the J end lost 8 bases, and 15 bases lay between the germline ends. The CDR3 here is CASSLAVDSRDSPLHF. The CDR3 nucleotides read TGTGCCAGCAGCTTGGCCGTGGACAGCAGGGATTCACCCCTCCACTTT.

The chain employs TRBV10-3 and TRBJ1-4; tentatively, D is TRBD1 (5 bases). Trimming removed 6 bases at V and 5 bases at J, with 13 bases between. Germline CDR1 and CDR2: ENHRY and SYGVKD. CDR3 length equals 14 residues. CDR3 region: CAIRAGLENEKLFF. The CDR3 DNA follows: TGTGCCATCAGGGCGGGACTGGAAAATGAAAAACTGTTTTTT.

This chain uses TRBV24-1 with TRBJ1-5, with a tentative D call TRBD1 (6 bases). The CDR3 has 13 residues. Germline V gene sequence: CDR1 KGHDR, CDR2 SFDVKD. V shed 10 bases and J shed 3 bases, with 12 bases lying between them. Here the CDR3 reads CATQGIVNQPQHF. CDR3 in DNA: TGTGCCACACAGGGAATTGTCAATCAGCCCCAGCATTTT.

The gene calls are TRBV6-5 and TRBJ1-6; TRBD1 matches 8 bases. Germline CDR1 and CDR2: MNHEY and SVGAGI. CDR3 length equals 15 residues. With V trimmed by 2 bases and J by 11 bases, 8 bases remained unmatched. The CDR3 coding sequence is TGTGCCAGCAGTTACGCTGGGCAGGGGGCCCCACCCCTCCACTTT. Amino acid sequence: CASSYAGQGAPPLHF.

V and J are TRBV24-1 and TRBJ1-2; 8 bases are shared with TRBD1. The CDR3 extends over 14 amino acids. V was clipped by 3 bases and J by 4 bases; unmatched bases: 3. CDR1 KGHDR and CDR2 SFDVKD come from the germline V gene. The CDR3 bases are TGTGCCACCAGTGATCCGACAGGGGTCTATGGCTACACCTTC. Its translation: CATSDPTGVYGYTF.

Written as DNA, the CDR3 is TGTGCCAGCAGTTCCGGGGTAGGTGGCTACACCTTC. Its translation: CASSSGVGGYTF. V and J are TRBV12-3 or TRBV12-4 and TRBJ1-2; D gene uncertain. The CDR3 sequence is 12 residues long. V gave up 4 bases and J gave up 7 bases, with 10 bases separating them.

The chain couples TRBV29-1 to TRBJ1-3; D unclear. V gave up 0 bases and J gave up 0 bases, with 12 bases separating them. Germline CDR1 and CDR2: SQVTM and ANQGSEA. CDR3 size: 16 residues. CDR3 nucleotide sequence: TGCAGCGTTGAAGATAATGTGGGCAGCTCTGGAAACACCATATATTTT. Protein sequence: CSVEDNVGSSGNTIYF.

V is TRBV4-3 and J is TRBJ2-4; 8 nucleotides align to TRBD1. CDR1 is LGHNA, CDR2 YSLEER, per germline. This CDR3 has 16 amino acids. With 0 bases clipped from V and 3 bases from J, the junction kept 4 bases outside the gene matches. The CDR3 region has the DNA TGCGCCAGCAGCCAAGATTACGGGACAGGCAAAAACATTCAGTACTTC. Amino acid sequence: CASSQDYGTGKNIQYF.

The rearrangement links TRBV27 to TRBJ1-4; D unresolved. The length of the CDR3 is 10 residues. V lost 7 bases and J 8 bases, leaving 5 bases between the germline ends. CDR1 and CDR2 (germline): MNHEY, SMNVEV (reference sequence). The CDR3 protein is CASTGEKLFF. The CDR3 nucleotides read TGTGCCAGCACGGGAGAAAAACTGTTTTTT. Based on the CDR3 plus reference TRBV27 and TRBJ1-4, the full variable domain is EAQVTQNPRYLITVTGKKLTVTCSQNMNHEYMSWYRQDPGLGLRQIYYSMNVEVTDKGDVPEGYKVSRKEKRNFPLILESPSPNQTSLYFCASTGEKLFFGSGTQLSVL.

The chain uses TRBV21-1 and TRBJ2-7; TRBD1 reflects the table's D call only, with no check against the DNA. TRBV21-1 corresponds to a pseudogene. The CDR3 has 14 residues. The CDR3 loop reads CASSKGQSFYEQYF. CDR3 DNA: TGTGCCAGCAGCAAAGGACAGAGTTTCTACGAGCAGTACTTC.

The rearrangement links TRBV18 to TRBJ2-1; D perhaps matches TRBD1 (6 bases). Germline CDR1 and CDR2: KGHSH and LQKENI. This CDR3 contains 15 residues. V lost 2 bases and J lost 2, with 10 bases in between. This CDR3 is CASSPGGDPYNEQFF. The CDR3 nucleotides read TGTGCCAGCTCACCAGGGGGCGATCCCTACAATGAGCAGTTCTTC.

This clone was recorded once. This chain connects TRBV7-6 to TRBJ1-5; no reliable D call. Trimming shortened V by 2 bases and J by 1 base, and 3 bases separated the two germline ends. The CDR3 has 13 amino acids. CDR1 is SGHVS, CDR2 FNYEAQ, per germline. CDR3 residues: CASSLRSNQPQHF. DNA of the CDR3: TGTGCCAGCAGCTTACGGAGCAATCAGCCCCAGCATTTT.

The chain uses TRBV11-2 and TRBJ2-1; possible D gene TRBD2, 5 bases. From germline, CDR1 is SGHAT and CDR2 FQNNGV. The CDR3 has 13 residues. V lost 5 bases, J lost 6 bases, and 11 bases lay in between. The CDR3 DNA follows: TGTGCCAGCAGCCGTGTCGAGGGCAATGAGCAGTTCTTC. Protein product: CASSRVEGNEQFF.

This chain connects TRBV9 to TRBJ2-1; 10 bases map to TRBD2. CDR3 length equals 16 residues. Germline V gene sequence: CDR1 SGDLS, CDR2 YYNGEE. V was pared by 4 bases and J by 4 bases, with 8 bases of the junction left unmatched. The DNA for the CDR3 is TGTGCCAGCAGCACAAGCGGGAGGGAACAATACAATGAGCAGTTCTTC. Its protein product is CASSTSGREQYNEQFF.

The chain has TRBV21-1 and TRBJ1-1. TRBV21-1 is flagged as a pseudogene. The CDR3 totals 17 residues. CDR3 in DNA: TGTGCCAGCAGCGGTAAAGAGGAGGCATCGCCCAACACTGAAGCTTTCTTT. This translates into CASSGKEEASPNTEAFF.

The chain joins TRBV4-2 to TRBJ2-6, with TRBD2 as a possible D gene (5 bases). Germline CDR1 LGHNA, CDR2 YNFKEQ. This CDR3 region has 16 residues. Trimming cost V 1 base and J 2 bases, with 9 bases left between them. CDR3 amino acids: CASSQGWRAGANVLTF. The CDR3 region has the DNA TGTGCCAGCAGCCAAGGGTGGCGGGCTGGGGCCAACGTCCTGACTTTC.

This clone was picked up a small number of times. The chain joins TRBV28 to TRBJ1-6; 7 bases line up with TRBD1. CDR1 and CDR2 (germline): MDHEN, SYDVKM. The trim removed 5 bases at V and 3 bases at J, leaving 16 bases unmatched. The CDR3 covers 19 residues. CDR3 region: CASSPPIGDRRIYNSPLHF. The CDR3 nucleotides are TGTGCCAGCAGTCCCCCTATCGGGGACAGAAGGATCTATAATTCACCCCTCCACTTT. The full variable domain, with the rest looked up from reference TRBV28 and TRBJ1-6, is DVKVTQSSRYLVKRTGEKVFLECVQDMDHENMFWYRQDPGLGLRLIYFSYDVKMKEKGDIPEGYSVSREKKERFSLILESASTNQTSMYLCASSPPIGDRRIYNSPLHFGNGTRLTVT.